This T cell receptor beta chain appears in the sequencing data of a study of shared clonotypes between healthy human individuals. General study points: Incomplete sequencing of sorted subsets was indicated by rarefaction despite large depth.

Concerning this clone itself: As yet, its antigen is unknown.

V was trimmed by 5 bases and J by 4 bases, leaving 31 bases between them. The CDR3 is 20 amino acids. Naive CD8 populations comprised CD45RO-negative cells positively selected for CCR7, excluding terminally differentiated effector memory CD45RA+ cells. TCRdb's table, derived via immunoSEQ multiplex PCR, lists solely in-frame clones and lacks some. The sample yields some 2,100,000 clones, about 92% seen once. Specimen: naive CD8+ T cells from PBMCs. The chain carries TRBV5-3 and TRBJ1-5, with D perhaps matching TRBD1 (6 bases). TRBV5-3 is filed as an ORF, its function uncertain. This TCR came from a man younger than 30 in good health. Some clones in this sample may be carry-over from other donors' samples. The CDR3 bases are TGTGCCAGAAGGAAATGCGGGGGGCACGGAGGGGTAGTCGTTAATCAGCCCCAGCATTTT. It translates to CARRKCGGHGGVVVNQPQHF.